This passage covers 4 T cell receptor beta chains from one sample sequenced in a study of metastatic and nonmetastatic thyroid tumors. The entire patient cohort was treatment-naive prior to thyroid surgery. TCRdb re-clonotyped the PCR reads through MiXCR. The sample consists of tens of thousands of clones, around 15% of them appearing once. The sequencing sample was made of blood. The receptors here all came from a male donor with papillary thyroid cancer or a benign thyroid nodule (not recorded which). Some clones in this sample may be carry-over from other donors' samples.

This clone was found many times. This chain links TRBV4-1 with TRBJ2-5, with TRBD1 as a possible D gene (6 bases). Trimming removed 0 bases at V and 4 bases at J, with 9 bases between. CDR1 and CDR2 from the germline V gene are MGHRA and YSYEKL. The CDR3 has 14 residues. The CDR3 bases are TGCGCCAGCAGCCAAGAAGGGGGATTAGAGACCCAGTACTTC. Protein sequence: CASSQEGGLETQYF.

In this sample, this clone turned up many times. J is TRBJ1-4 and V is TRBV15; D unclear. The V and J ends lost 0 bases and 5 bases respectively, with 10 bases between them. The germline V gene encodes CDR1 LNHNV and CDR2 YYDKDF (reference sequence). The CDR3 is 15 amino acids. The CDR3 spells CATSREPSSNEKLFF. In nucleotides, the CDR3 is TGTGCCACCAGCAGAGAACCCAGCAGCAATGAAAAACTGTTTTTT.

This clone was recorded at least ten times. The rearrangement uses TRBV4-2 and TRBJ1-6; 9 bases align to TRBD1. The CDR3 runs 15 residues. CDR1 is LGHNA, CDR2 YNFKEQ, per germline. Trimming at V came to 3 bases and at J to 9 bases, leaving 6 bases not matched to a gene. CDR3 in amino acids: CASSHPGQGSSPLHF. CDR3 DNA: TGTGCCAGCAGCCATCCGGGACAGGGAAGTTCACCCCTCCACTTT.

This clone was seen repeatedly, ten times or more. The chain joins TRBV6-2 or TRBV6-3 to TRBJ2-3; D gene ambiguous. Germline CDR1 and CDR2: MNHEY and SVGEGT. The germline V and J ends were trimmed by 3 bases and 2 bases, with 6 bases remaining between them. This CDR3 has 13 amino acids. The chain's CDR3 is CASSYRFTDTQYF. The DNA of the CDR3 is TGTGCCAGCAGTTATAGGTTCACAGATACGCAGTATTTT.